The 11 T cell receptor beta chains presented below share a single source sample, sequenced in a study of radiation and T cells in renal cell carcinoma. Profiling relied on immunoSEQ multiplex PCR, and the TCRdb table lists in-frame clones only, not all of them. This sample yields roughly 140,000 clones, of which around 90% are seen a single time; approximately 13% belongs to the top ten. Time point indicated: blood 2 weeks post-SBRT. Indicated treatment: 15 Gy SBRT to primary tumor, nephrectomy 4 weeks later. Sample: blood, taken from a patient whose treatment included radiotherapy and nephrectomy. These TCRs come from a woman aged 50 to 60 with renal cell carcinoma.

The chain combines TRBV11-2 with TRBJ2-7; D remains ambiguous. The germline gives CDR1 SGHAT, CDR2 FQNNGV. There are 15 residues in the CDR3. Trimming left V 2 bases short and J 5 bases short, with 16 bases between. The CDR3 protein is CASSLNGVYGNEQYF. The DNA for the CDR3 is TGTGCCAGCAGCTTAAATGGGGTTTATGGTAACGAGCAGTACTTC.

This chain connects TRBV6-1 to TRBJ1-2, with 9 bases lining up with TRBD1. The CDR3 runs to 15 residues. With 3 bases clipped from V and 7 bases from J, the junction kept 9 bases outside the gene matches. Germline V gives CDR1 MNHNS, CDR2 SASEGT. The DNA for the CDR3 is TGTGCCAGCAGTGAGAGGGGAGGGACAGGGTCTGGCTACACCTTC. Its protein product is CASSERGGTGSGYTF.

The CDR3 sequence is CASSEVTRGLGFF. The DNA of the CDR3 is TGTGCCAGCAGTGAAGTCACGCGGGGGTTGGGATTCTTT. V is TRBV6-1 and J is TRBJ1-1, with a tentative D call TRBD1 (5 bases). The germline V gene has CDR1 MNHNS and CDR2 SASEGT. This CDR3 region has 13 residues. Trimming removed 1 base from V and 14 bases from J, with 17 bases in between.

V usage is TRBV6-5 and J usage is TRBJ1-5; no clear D. CDR1 and CDR2 from the germline V gene are MNHEY and SVGAGI. V lost 6 bases and J lost 0, with 6 bases in between. CDR3 size: 13 residues. The CDR3 coding sequence is TGTGCCAGCAGGGCTTATAGCAATCAGCCCCAGCATTTT. Translating it yields CASRAYSNQPQHF.

This clone came up once. This CDR3 reads CASSPTSRGHYNEQFF. CDR3 nucleotide sequence: TGTGCCAGCAGCCCAACCAGCCGGGGGCATTACAATGAGCAGTTCTTC. This chain links TRBV9 with TRBJ2-1; D assignment may be TRBD1 or TRBD2 (6 bases each). Trimming shortened V by 4 bases and J by 4 bases, and 18 bases separated the two germline ends. This CDR3 contains 16 residues. Looked up from germline, CDR1 is SGDLS and CDR2 is YYNGEE.

The chain employs TRBV7-2 and TRBJ2-1; D is possibly TRBD1 or TRBD2 (5 bases each). CDR3 size: 14 residues. The germline V gene has CDR1 SGHTA and CDR2 FQGNSA. V was pared by 1 base and J by 10 bases, with 14 bases between. The CDR3 region has the DNA TGTGCCAGCAGCTTAGTCTCTCAGGGAGACGAGCAGTTCTTC. Translating it yields CASSLVSQGDEQFF.

The V and J genes are TRBV7-2 and TRBJ2-1; D not resolved. The CDR3 spans 12 residues. Germline CDR1 and CDR2: SGHTA and FQGNSA. Trimming cost V 1 base and J 10 bases, with 8 bases left between them. The CDR3 DNA follows: TGTGCCAGCAGCTTAGTCATGAAGGAGCAGTTCTTC. Its protein product is CASSLVMKEQFF. The full variable domain, completed using reference TRBV7-2 and TRBJ2-1, is GAGVSQSPSNKVTEKGKDVELRCDPISGHTALYWYRQSLGQGLEFLIYFQGNSAPDKSGLPSDRFSAERTGGSVSTLTIQRTQQEDSAVYLCASSLVMKEQFFGPGTRLTVL.

This chain uses TRBV19 with TRBJ1-5; a weak D match, TRBD1 (5 bases). This CDR3 region has 14 residues. V was shortened by 3 bases and J by 4 bases, with 10 bases between the two germline ends. Germline CDR1 LNHDA, CDR2 SQIVND (reference sequence). CDR3 loop: CASSMGTFNQPQHF. As DNA, the CDR3 is TGTGCCAGTAGTATGGGGACTTTTAATCAGCCCCAGCATTTT.

V gene TRBV12-2 combines with J gene TRBJ1-1; no DNA check was done on the table's D call, TRBD1. TRBV12-2 is noted as a pseudogene. The CDR3 runs to 17 residues. The CDR3 spells CASRLGATGEDNTEAFF. The CDR3, as DNA: TGTGCAAGTCGCTTAGGTGCGACAGGGGAAGATAACACTGAAGCTTTCTTT.

On this clone itself: One end of the junction is discordant with germline, which a read error may explain. The CDR3 spells CASSLGLAGEGNEQFF. CDR3 DNA: TGTGCTAGCAGCTTAGGACTAGCGGGGGAGGGAAATGAGCAGTTCTTC. The J gene is TRBJ2-1, the V gene TRBV7-7, with 13 bases identical to TRBD2. The CDR3 runs to 16 residues. CDR1 and CDR2 (germline): SSHAT, FNYEAQ (reference sequence).

The rearrangement uses TRBV4-2 and TRBJ2-2; 10 nucleotides line up with TRBD2. This CDR3 is built from 18 residues. V dropped 0 bases and J dropped 4; count of bases not matched to a gene: 8. CDR1 is LGHNA, CDR2 YNFKEQ, per germline. The DNA for the CDR3 is TGTGCCAGCAGCCAAGATCGGAGCGGGGGGGCTTCCACCGGGGAGCTGTTTTTT. Translating gives CASSQDRSGGASTGELFF.